Sequencing of this T cell receptor (beta chain) was carried out in a study of blood T cell repertoires in COVID-19. The overall study: The United States, Italy and Spain were the sources of the acute and convalescent COVID-19 samples. The cDNA or gDNA used as material had been derived from T cells, B-cell-depleted T cells, or PBMCs.

The CDR3 consists of 13 residues. V lost 6 bases and J lost 9, with 18 bases in between. CDR1 and CDR2 (germline): KGHSH, LQKENI. Per the authors' pipeline: Estimation of nucleated cell counts relied on the amplification of reference gene primers. The table came from immunoSEQ multiplex PCR; TCRdb's copy has only in-frame clones and leaves some out. V, J and clone size were drawn from that table, and D and trimming were deduced from the DNA. This sample carries tens of thousands of clones, 80% to 90% of them seen once, and the ten largest clones take roughly 22%. Sequencing used peripheral blood. The V gene is TRBV18, the J gene TRBJ2-7; a possible D gene is TRBD2 (6 bases). The clonotype was recovered from a man in his 70s in a cohort sampled during active COVID-19. As DNA, the CDR3 is TGTGCCAGCTCTCCCTATCGGGACTCCGGGCAGTACTTC. It codes for CASSPYRDSGQYF.